The following is a T cell receptor (beta chain) sequence with its context. Since the CDR3 does not end with the conserved phenylalanine or tryptophan, this likely comes from a read error. Because the CDR3's place on the DNA is in doubt, the DNA is left out and the CDR3 is given as listed by TCRdb. The CDR3 totals 19 residues, both ends included. The germline gives CDR1 MGHRA, CDR2 YSYEKL. The data derive from a study of blood T cell repertoires in COVID-19. The authors' processing: How many nucleated cells were present was estimated from reference gene primer amplification. Here immunoSEQ multiplex PCR was the method, and the copy in TCRdb shows in-frame clones only, minus some. The D gene and trimming were derived from the DNA, and the V and J assignments and clone size from that table. The sample includes around 86,000 clones, around 84% seen only once; the top ten take roughly 37%.

What was sequenced was peripheral blood. This receptor was taken from a man older than 75 with acute or convalescent COVID-19. This chain joins TRBV4-1 and TRBJ1-1; the table's D gene call, TRBD1, was not cross checked with the DNA. The CDR3 loop is CASSRCDREDTTRRPPNLG.